Presented here are 9 T cell receptor beta chains from one specimen sequenced in a study of blood T cells in healthy people across ages. For the second PCR, which ran for about 6 to 11 cycles, a sample-barcoded 5' primer and a J-beta primer mix were used. TCRdb recomputed calls from the 5' RACE reads with MiXCR, one row per CDR3 protein. The sample yields approximately 760,000 distinct CDR3 sequences, 25% seen once. Another study also made use of these data, one on T cells of mothers and their children.

Material for sequencing was blood. Receptor source: a boy younger than 18 in good health.

The V and J genes are TRBV27 and TRBJ2-7, with unresolved D. Germline CDR1 MNHEY, CDR2 SMNVEV (reference sequence). The CDR3 sequence is 14 residues long. V lost 3 bases and J 3 bases, leaving 12 bases between the germline ends. In nucleotides, the CDR3 is TGTGCCAGCAGTTTTACTGGCCCCAGCTACGAGCAGTACTTC. It is translated as CASSFTGPSYEQYF.

This clonotype was counted between two and nine times. This sequence joins TRBV4-3 and TRBJ2-3, with D uncertain. The V gene's germline CDR1 is LGHNA and CDR2 YSLEER. This CDR3 region has 16 residues. V dropped 0 bases and J dropped 3 bases, with 13 bases sitting between them. CDR3 coding DNA: TGCGCCAGCAGCCAAGAGGCGTACAGAGGTACAGATACGCAGTATTTT. This sequence encodes CASSQEAYRGTDTQYF.

The sample holds a few counts of this clonotype. This chain's CDR3 is CASSELGVAYEQYF. In nucleotides, the CDR3 is TGTGCCAGCAGTGAATTGGGTGTAGCCTACGAGCAGTACTTC. This chain uses TRBV6-1 with TRBJ2-7, with D unclear. Trimming shortened V by 2 bases and J by 2 bases, and 10 bases separated the two germline ends. The CDR3 has 14 residues. Germline CDR1 and CDR2: MNHNS and SASEGT.

The J gene is TRBJ1-3, the V gene TRBV20-1, with 7 nucleotides matching TRBD1. Germline CDR1 and CDR2: DFQATT and SNEGSKA (reference sequence). This CDR3 contains 14 residues. Losses at the gene ends were 3 bases for V and 3 bases for J; bases not matched to a gene: 5. For the CDR3, the DNA is TGCAGTGCTAGCGAGGGGGCAAGTGGAAACACCATATATTTT. Its translation is CSASEGASGNTIYF.

This rearrangement joins TRBV7-2 to TRBJ2-5, with a weak D call TRBD2 (6 bases). The V end was cut by 5 bases, the J end by 5 bases, with 21 bases between. Germline-derived CDR1 and CDR2 are SGHTA and FQGNSA. The CDR3 runs 16 residues. The CDR3 coding sequence is TGTGCCAGCAGCCCCCTGACTATTACCAGCGGGGAGACCCAGTACTTC. As protein: CASSPLTITSGETQYF.

V is TRBV10-3 and J is TRBJ2-1; a possible D gene is TRBD2 (6 bases). The V end was cut by 6 bases, the J end by 5 bases, with 14 bases between. Germline CDR1 reads ENHRY; CDR2 reads SYGVKD. CDR3 size: 14 residues. For the CDR3, the DNA is TGTGCCATCAGCACCGCGGGACGAAACAATGAGCAGTTCTTC. This translates into CAISTAGRNNEQFF.

This clonotype was detected only a few times. The CDR3 bases are TGTGCCAGCGGAATCAGCGGCCCCCACGGGACCCAGTACTTC. This gives the protein CASGISGPHGTQYF. This chain uses TRBV12-3 or TRBV12-4 with TRBJ2-5; a weak D match, TRBD2 (5 bases). The V end was cut by 8 bases, the J end by 7 bases, with 20 bases between. The CDR3 is made up of 14 amino acids.

For this clonotype: Compared with germline, one end of the junction differs, possibly owing to a read error. The J gene is TRBJ2-1, the V gene TRBV7-3; D gene unclear. The CDR3 contains 13 residues. CDR1 and CDR2 from the germline V gene are SGHTA and FQGTGA. CDR3 nucleotide sequence: TGTGCCAGCACCCTCGGACCTCACAATGAGCGGTTCTTC. Residues: CASTLGPHNERFF.

This clonotype was picked up a small number of times. The V and J genes are TRBV6-5 and TRBJ2-5; TRBD2 might be the D (7 bases). Germline loops: CDR1 MNHEY, CDR2 SVGAGI. This CDR3 has 13 amino acids. Trimming took off 10 bases at V and 5 bases at J, with 17 bases between the two ends. The CDR3 DNA follows: TGTGCCACCACGACGGGGGGCCAGGAGACCCAGTACTTC. Translation gives CATTTGGQETQYF.